What follows describes a single T cell receptor (beta chain). This sample includes further DNA sequences coding for the same CDR3. This sample is part of a study of blood T cell repertoires in COVID-19. Across the study: From T cells, B-cell-depleted T cells, or PBMCs came the material, which was cDNA or gDNA.

Assay: immunoSEQ multiplex PCR; the TCRdb copy retains only in-frame clones and omits some. Among about 240,000 clones listed, 65% to 90% were seen once. The CDR3 is made up of 14 amino acids. Losses at the gene ends were 5 bases for V and 2 bases for J; bases not matched to a gene: 3. CDR1 SGHAT and CDR2 FQNNGV come from the germline V gene. This chain connects TRBV11-2 to TRBJ1-3, with 7 bases that match TRBD1. This TCR came from a middle-aged man with COVID-19, enrolled during active disease. Sequencing was carried out using peripheral blood. The CDR3 loop is CASSLQGTGNTIYF. DNA of the CDR3: TGTGCCAGCAGCCTACAGGGGACTGGAAACACCATATATTTT. Full variable domain (missing parts from reference TRBV11-2 and TRBJ1-3): EAGVAQSPRYKIIEKRQSVAFWCNPISGHATLYWYQQILGQGPKLLIQFQNNGVVDDSQLPKDRFSAERLKGVDSTLKIQPAKLEDSAVYLCASSLQGTGNTIYFGEGSWLTVV.